The 15 T cell receptor beta chains below come from one sample, sequenced in a study of cytomegalovirus exposure and HLA in healthy donors. Use of 60 Vbeta and 13 Jbeta primers characterized the PCR. Sequencing used immunoSEQ multiplex PCR; TCRdb keeps in-frame clones, though not all of them. The table has approximately 91,000 clones, about four fifths seen once. The sequenced sample was PBMCs. All receptors come from a human donor in good health.

The chain combines TRBV6-6 with TRBJ2-5, with D tentatively TRBD2 (7 bases). The closer fit of TRBJ2-7 to the DNA end suggests the J call may be wrong. CDR1 and CDR2 from the germline V gene are MNHNY and SVGAGI (reference sequence). The CDR3 is 15 amino acids. CDR3: CASSSTRGAAYEQYF. CDR3 in DNA: TGTGCCAGCAGTTCGACCCGGGGGGCCGCCTACGAGCAGTACTTC.

Details on this clone: The same CDR3 can be traced to other DNA sequences in this sample. The chain links TRBV10-2 to TRBJ1-5; TRBD1 aligns across 10 bases. J gave up 0 bases and V 3 bases, and 8 bases lay outside the gene matches. The CDR3 totals 18 residues. CDR1 is WSHSY and CDR2 is SAAADI in the germline V gene. Here the CDR3 reads CASSDIMGQGISNQPQHF. CDR3 nucleotide sequence: TGCGCCAGCAGTGATATCATGGGACAGGGGATTAGCAATCAGCCCCAGCATTTT.

A single count supports this clone. The V and J genes are TRBV19 and TRBJ2-1; 8 nucleotides align to TRBD1. The J segment lost 1 base and the V segment lost 0 bases, leaving 2 bases of the junction unmatched. The CDR3 extends over 16 amino acids. Per the germline V gene, CDR1 is LNHDA and CDR2 is SQIVND (reference sequence). CDR3 coding DNA: TGTGCCAGTAGTATAGAAGACAGGGGATCCTACAATGAGCAGTTCTTC. Translated, it gives CASSIEDRGSYNEQFF.

This chain uses TRBV27 with TRBJ1-3, with D unclear. The germline V gene encodes CDR1 MNHEY and CDR2 SMNVEV (reference sequence). The V and J ends lost 5 bases and 2 bases respectively, with 16 bases between them. This CDR3 spans 16 amino acids. The CDR3 DNA sequence: TGTGCCAGCAGTCCAATCAGAGACGGGGCTGGAAACACCATATATTTT. This gives the protein CASSPIRDGAGNTIYF.

The CDR3 nucleotides read TGTGCCAGCAGTGATTGGACTAGCGGGAGGGGTGAGCAGTTCTTC. Protein product: CASSDWTSGRGEQFF. The chain uses TRBV6-1 and TRBJ2-1; TRBD2 matches at 15 bases. Germline V lookup: CDR1 MNHNS, CDR2 SASEGT. The V segment lost 3 bases and the J segment 9 bases; nucleotides outside the gene matches: 3. There are 15 residues in the CDR3.

The CDR3 loop is CASSVAVLGQGADEQYF. The CDR3, as DNA: TGTGCCAGCAGCGTAGCTGTTTTAGGACAGGGGGCGGATGAGCAGTACTTC. V and J are TRBV9 and TRBJ2-7; 11 positions match TRBD1. The ends lost 0 bases at V and 7 bases at J; junction bases unmatched: 12. The length of the CDR3 is 17 residues. From germline, CDR1 is SGDLS and CDR2 YYNGEE.

This chain links TRBV10-1 with TRBJ2-1; 13 positions agree with TRBD2. CDR1 and CDR2 from the germline V gene are WNHNN and SYGVQD (reference sequence). Unmatched junction bases numbered 11, after V lost 6 bases and J lost 9 bases. The CDR3 has 16 amino acids. The CDR3 loop is CASRPTSGRSLCEQFF. The CDR3 coding sequence is TGCGCCAGCAGGCCGACTAGCGGGAGGTCTTTGTGTGAGCAGTTCTTC.

The chain employs TRBV7-6 and TRBJ2-7; 7 bases align to TRBD2. V lost 0 bases and J lost 3; bases outside the gene matches: 5. Germline CDR1 and CDR2: SGHVS and FNYEAQ. CDR3 length equals 15 residues. Here the CDR3 reads CASSLALGGSYEQYF. CDR3 DNA sequence: TGTGCCAGCAGCTTAGCGCTCGGGGGGAGCTACGAGCAGTACTTC.

The chain carries TRBV11-2 and TRBJ1-3, with D possibly TRBD1 on 5 matching bases. Germline V gene lookup returns CDR1 SGHAT and CDR2 FQNNGV. The V and J ends lost 4 bases and 0 bases respectively, with 19 bases between them. This CDR3 is built from 18 residues. CDR3 bases: TGTGCCAGCAGCTCCATTAAGTGGTCGGGGGGCTCTGGAAACACCATATATTTT. It encodes CASSSIKWSGGSGNTIYF.

This chain links TRBV20-1 with TRBJ1-1; TRBD1 might be the D (6 bases). Germline V lookup: CDR1 DFQATT, CDR2 SNEGSKA (reference sequence). The CDR3 is made up of 11 amino acids. As DNA, the CDR3 is TGCAGCCCCATACAGGGTGGTGAAGCTTTCTTT. Translation: CSPIQGGEAFF.

This rearrangement joins TRBV11-2 to TRBJ1-4; a possible D gene is TRBD1 (5 bases). The germline CDR1 and CDR2 sequences are SGHAT and FQNNGV. Deletions cut 7 bases from V and 0 bases from J, with 18 bases between. The CDR3 length is 17 residues. CDR3 DNA: TGTGCCAGCACCGGACGAAGGGGTCCTCCAACTAATGAAAAACTGTTTTTT. Protein: CASTGRRGPPTNEKLFF.

This chain connects TRBV29-1 to TRBJ2-7; TRBD1 is a possible D gene (6 bases). This CDR3 region has 11 residues. V lost 6 bases, J lost 2 bases, and 8 bases lay in between. Germline V lookup: CDR1 SQVTM, CDR2 ANQGSEA. CDR3 amino acids: CSVGQTYEQYF. Here the CDR3 DNA reads TGCAGCGTAGGACAGACCTACGAGCAGTACTTC.

The V and J genes are TRBV7-2 and TRBJ1-2; D unresolved. Looked up from germline, CDR1 is SGHTA and CDR2 is FQGNSA. V lost 0 bases, J lost 11 bases, and 19 bases lay in between. The CDR3 has 15 amino acids. The CDR3 nucleotides read TGTGCCAGCAGCTTAGCGATAACCTCGTCCGATAGATACACCTTC. The encoded protein is CASSLAITSSDRYTF.

J is TRBJ2-1 and V is TRBV6-6; D might be TRBD2 (5 bases). Germline lookup yields CDR1 MNHNY and CDR2 SVGAGI (reference sequence). Trimming left V 5 bases short and J 8 bases short, with 16 bases between. The CDR3 spans 14 residues. In DNA form, the CDR3 reads TGTGCCAGCAGTAGGACTGAGGGTGGGGATGAGCAGTTCTTC. The encoded protein is CASSRTEGGDEQFF.

The V call is TRBV6-5, the J call TRBJ2-5, with 9 bases matching TRBD2. CDR3 length equals 13 residues. Germline values: CDR1 MNHEY, CDR2 SVGAGI. V dropped 6 bases and J dropped 5; count of bases not matched to a gene: 4. As DNA, the CDR3 is TGTGCCAGCAGCCTTAGCGGGAGTGAGACCCAGTACTTC. Its translation is CASSLSGSETQYF.